The next 20 T cell receptor beta chains were all read from a single sample in a study of regulatory T cells in long-lasting Graves disease. Specified time point: persistent/refractory GD, antithyroid drugs over 5 years with positive TRAb. With RNA extracted from PBMCs as input, the TCR library was made. The authors built TCR beta libraries using iRepertoire HTBI primers and Arm-PCR of CDR3 regions. TCRdb ran MiXCR on the multiplex PCR reads and lists one entry per CDR3 protein. The repertoire holds 350,000 to 500,000 distinct CDR3 sequences, with roughly a fifth as singletons. The material was peripheral blood mononuclear cells (PBMCs), obtained when the disease was refractory, from a patient treated with antithyroid drugs. The receptor set was obtained from a female donor with Graves disease.

This clonotype was detected a few times. As DNA, the CDR3 is TGTGCCAGCAGCCAAGATCTATACAGGGCTAATAATTCACCCCTCCACTTT. Its translation is CASSQDLYRANNSPLHF. V is TRBV3-1 and J is TRBJ1-6; D is perhaps TRBD1 (6 bases). The CDR3 runs 17 residues. Trimming took off 0 bases at V and 5 bases at J, with 14 bases between the two ends. From germline, CDR1 is LGHDT and CDR2 YNNKEL (reference sequence). The variable domain in full, with the rest retrieved from reference TRBV3-1 and TRBJ1-6, is DTAVSQTPKYLVTQMGNDKSIKCEQNLGHDTMYWYKQDSKKFLKIMFSYNNKELIINETVPNRFSPKSPDKAHLNLHINSLELGDSAVYFCASSQDLYRANNSPLHFGNGTRLTVT.

This clonotype was seen repeatedly, ten times or more. The chain is built from TRBV28 and TRBJ1-1; D call uncertain. The germline CDR1 and CDR2 sequences are MDHEN and SYDVKM. V lost 6 bases to trimming and J lost 0 bases, with 14 bases between them. The CDR3 covers 15 residues. The CDR3: CASRKKGGMNTEAFF. The DNA for the CDR3 is TGTGCCAGCAGAAAAAAGGGAGGGATGAACACTGAAGCTTTCTTT.

This clonotype occurred many times. The chain has TRBV6-2 or TRBV6-3 and TRBJ2-7, with TRBD2 identical over 9 bases. The germline gives CDR1 MNHEY, CDR2 SVGEGT. J lost 1 base, V lost 0 bases, and 7 bases had no gene match. The CDR3 totals 17 residues. The DNA of the CDR3 is TGTGCCAGCAGTTACTCCCATGCGGGAGGGAGGTCCTACGAGCAGTACTTC. This codes for CASSYSHAGGRSYEQYF.

This clonotype was found many times. The chain combines TRBV7-8 with TRBJ2-5; perhaps D is TRBD1 or TRBD2 (5 bases each). V lost 3 bases, J lost 1 base, and 12 bases lay in between. Germline CDR1 SGHVS, CDR2 FQNEAQ. The CDR3 totals 15 residues. The CDR3, as DNA: TGTGCCAGCAGCTTCCCCACGGGGCTCCAAGAGACCCAGTACTTC. Its protein product is CASSFPTGLQETQYF. Supplemented by reference TRBV7-8 and TRBJ2-5, the full variable domain reads GAGVSQSPRYKVAKRGQDVALRCDPISGHVSLFWYQQALGQGPEFLTYFQNEAQLDKSGLPSDRFFAERPEGSVSTLKIQRTQQEDSAVYLCASSFPTGLQETQYFGPGTRLLVL.

The chain couples TRBV4-2 to TRBJ2-7; D unresolved. The CDR3 consists of 15 residues. Germline V gene data show CDR1 as LGHNA and CDR2 as YNFKEQ. V was trimmed by 0 bases and J by 4 bases, leaving 13 bases between them. The CDR3 DNA sequence: TGTGCCAGCAGCCAAGATAGGGCCCCTGGGTACGAGCAGTACTTC. It yields the protein CASSQDRAPGYEQYF.

This clonotype was seen many times. This sequence joins TRBV6-1 and TRBJ1-5; D gene unclear. The V gene lost 2 bases and the J gene lost 3 bases, with 20 bases spanning the gap. The CDR3 has 18 residues. The germline CDR1 and CDR2 sequences are MNHNS and SASEGT. The DNA for the CDR3 is TGTGCCAGCAGTGAATTCCGGGGAAGTCAGCGTAACAATCAGCCCCAGCATTTT. It is translated as CASSEFRGSQRNNQPQHF.

This clonotype occurred many times. The rearrangement joins TRBV28 to TRBJ1-6; D gene ambiguous. This CDR3 is 16 amino acids long. The V end was cut by 2 bases, the J end by 3 bases, with 11 bases between. Germline V gene lookup returns CDR1 MDHEN and CDR2 SYDVKM. This CDR3 is CASSLTEYYYNSPLHF. DNA for the CDR3: TGTGCCAGCAGTTTAACTGAGTATTACTATAATTCACCCCTCCACTTT.

The rearrangement links TRBV6-2 or TRBV6-3 to TRBJ1-2, with 7 nucleotides matching TRBD1. This CDR3 region has 15 residues. Germline V gene data show CDR1 as MNHEY and CDR2 as SVGEGT. V shed 5 bases, J shed 5 bases, and the junction held 11 bases outside the gene matches. CDR3 in amino acids: CASSPGGQMPYGYTF. CDR3 nucleotide sequence: TGTGCCAGCAGTCCGGGGGGACAGATGCCTTATGGCTACACCTTC.

This chain links TRBV15 with TRBJ2-6, with D hard to call. Per germline, CDR1 LNHNV and CDR2 YYDKDF (reference sequence). V was trimmed by 4 bases and J by 4 bases, leaving 2 bases between them. The CDR3 length is 12 residues. Here the CDR3 reads CATSNGANVLTF. CDR3 sequence (DNA): TGTGCCACCAGCAACGGGGCCAACGTCCTGACTTTC.

This clonotype was observed a few times. The chain combines TRBV7-2 with TRBJ1-2, with 7 nucleotides matching TRBD1. V lost 5 bases to trimming and J lost 7 bases; unmatched junction nucleotides: 16. The germline gives CDR1 SGHTA, CDR2 FQGNSA. The CDR3 covers 16 residues. The CDR3 sequence: CASSTTGDVVNSGYTF. The DNA for the CDR3 is TGTGCCAGCAGCACAACAGGGGATGTGGTAAATTCTGGCTACACCTTC.

The V and J genes are TRBV4-1 and TRBJ2-7; possible D gene TRBD1, 6 bases. The CDR3 consists of 13 residues. Between the trimmed V and J ends, which lost 1 base and 3 bases, there was a span of 7 bases. CDR1 and CDR2 from the germline V gene are MGHRA and YSYEKL. The CDR3, as DNA: TGCGCCAGCAGCCAAGGGACAGACTACGAGCAGTACTTC. It encodes CASSQGTDYEQYF.

The CDR3, as DNA: TGTGCCAGCAGCGCCACCGGCGGGGCCTCACTTAACGCCGGGGAGCTGTTTTTT. Protein: CASSATGGASLNAGELFF. The J gene is TRBJ2-2, the V gene TRBV9; weak D call: TRBD2 (6 bases). CDR3 size: 18 residues. Trimming removed 3 bases at V and 6 bases at J, with 24 bases between. CDR1 and CDR2 (germline): SGDLS, YYNGEE.

The rearrangement links TRBV11-2 to TRBJ2-3; maybe TRBD1 (6 bases). There are 16 residues in the CDR3. Germline V CDR1 and CDR2: SGHAT, FQNNGV. V dropped 5 bases and J dropped 4 bases, with 19 bases sitting between them. The CDR3 spells CASSGPGRQGPDTQYF. Written as DNA, the CDR3 is TGTGCCAGCAGCGGCCCGGGTCGGCAGGGGCCAGATACGCAGTATTTT.

The chain links TRBV5-1 to TRBJ1-2, with 11 bases that match TRBD1. The V segment lost 4 bases and the J segment 6 bases; nucleotides outside the gene matches: 8. The germline CDR1 and CDR2 sequences are SGHRS and YFSETQ. The CDR3 loop spans 15 amino acids. The CDR3 region has the DNA TGCGCCAGCAGCGCACTGGACAGGGGGCGGGATGGCTACACCTTC. It encodes CASSALDRGRDGYTF.

This clonotype showed up many times. This chain links TRBV12-3 or TRBV12-4 with TRBJ2-7, with 7 bases identical to TRBD2. V lost 6 bases to trimming and J lost 3 bases; unmatched junction nucleotides: 2. This CDR3 is built from 12 residues. CDR3 sequence (DNA): TGTGCCAGCAGGGTAGCGGGCTACGAGCAGTACTTC. Translating it yields CASRVAGYEQYF.

The rearrangement links TRBV15 to TRBJ2-1; 14 nucleotides agree with TRBD2. Germline V CDR1 and CDR2: LNHNV, YYDKDF (reference sequence). This CDR3 spans 16 amino acids. V shed 7 bases, J shed 4 bases, and the junction held 6 bases outside the gene matches. In DNA form, the CDR3 reads TGTGCCACCACGTCGGGACTAGCGGGAGTGTACAATGAGCAGTTCTTC. Residues: CATTSGLAGVYNEQFF.

This clonotype appeared a single time. Since a much larger clone is just one base distant, this may be a read error. The chain links TRBV6-2 or TRBV6-3 to TRBJ1-6; perhaps TRBD1 as D (5 bases). CDR3 size: 16 residues. Germline loops: CDR1 MNHEY, CDR2 SVGEGT. The V end was cut by 2 bases, the J end by 11 bases, with 19 bases between. CDR3 nucleotide sequence: TGTGCCAGCAGTTACAGCGGACAAGGGATATATCCACCCCTCCACTTT. Its translation is CASSYSGQGIYPPLHF.

This clonotype was detected only a few times. The chain employs TRBV24-1 and TRBJ2-7; possibly TRBD1 for D (5 bases). CDR3 size: 13 residues. The V gene's germline CDR1 is KGHDR and CDR2 SFDVKD. V lost 7 bases to trimming and J lost 4 bases, with 13 bases between them. CDR3 amino acids: CATRGKGDYEQYF. In nucleotides, the CDR3 is TGTGCCACCAGGGGTAAAGGGGATTACGAGCAGTACTTC.

This clonotype was seen just once. This chain uses TRBV20-1 with TRBJ2-2; D is undetermined. The CDR3 covers 14 residues. Trimming pared 0 bases from V and 0 bases from J, leaving 5 bases between. Per germline, CDR1 DFQATT and CDR2 SNEGSKA (reference sequence). CDR3 DNA: TGCAGTGCTAGAGATTGGACGAACACCGGGGAGCTGTTTTTT. Translation: CSARDWTNTGELFF.

This clonotype was observed many times. The chain joins TRBV11-2 to TRBJ1-1; no reliable D call. Germline V gene sequence: CDR1 SGHAT, CDR2 FQNNGV. Deletions cut 4 bases from V and 0 bases from J, with 6 bases between. The CDR3 is 13 amino acids. The CDR3 sequence is CASSSDVNTEAFF. The DNA of the CDR3 is TGTGCCAGCAGCTCTGATGTGAACACTGAAGCTTTCTTT.